These 6 T cell receptor gamma chains were sequenced from one sample in a study of intestinal T cells in coeliac disease. Genomic DNA came from ten approximately 5.2-µm formalin-fixed paraffin-embedded scrolls per case. LymphoTrack primers amplified TRG sequences from 200 to 250 ng of biopsy DNA. TCRdb re-processed the multiplex PCR reads via CATT. The repertoire includes 600 to 750 gamma-chain clones, 50% of them detected once, and over 15% sits in the top ten. The sample comprised a duodenal biopsy. These receptors came from a human donor with celiac disease.

Only a few counts were recorded for this clone. The genes are TRGV2 and TRGJ1 or TRGJ2. V shed 0 bases and J 12 bases; nucleotides not matched to a gene: 5. Looked up from germline, CDR1 is EGSNGY and CDR2 is YDSYNSKV. This CDR3 is built from 11 residues. CDR3 sequence: CATWDGAMKLF. CDR3 DNA sequence: TGTGCCACCTGGGACGGGGCGATGAAACTCTTT.

This clone is deemed large. V usage is TRGV3 and J usage is TRGJ1 or TRGJ2. The length of the CDR3 is 14 residues. The V segment lost 0 bases and the J segment 4 bases; nucleotides outside the gene matches: 6. Germline CDR1 reads VTNTFY; CDR2 reads YDVSTARD (reference sequence). CDR3 coding DNA: TGTGCCACCTGGGACAGGCCAGGATATTATAAGAAACTCTTT. It translates to CATWDRPGYYKKLF.

This clone was counted a few times. V and J are TRGV8 and TRGJ1 or TRGJ2. In germline, CDR1 is VENAVY, CDR2 YDSYNSRV. V lost 3 bases to trimming and J lost 0 bases; unmatched junction nucleotides: 8. The CDR3 consists of 15 residues. As DNA, the CDR3 is TGTGCCACCTGGGATCGCGTTTCGAATTATTATAAGAAACTCTTT. Its protein is CATWDRVSNYYKKLF.

There are a few counts of this clone. This DNA's translation differs at residue 11 from TCRdb's protein, which comes from a much larger clone; a read error is likely, and the protein shown is translated from the DNA. The V gene is TRGV10, the J gene TRGJP1. TRGV10 carries the ORF label, with uncertain function. The CDR3 has 14 residues. CDR3 nucleotides: TGTGCTGCGTGGGACGAACCCACTGGTTGGCTCAAGATATTT. Protein sequence: CAAWDEPTGWLKIF.

There are a few counts of this clone. Given a much more abundant clone one base away, this may be a read error. This sample includes further DNA sequences coding for the same CDR3. CDR3 residues: CAAWEAKKLF. The CDR3, as DNA: TGTGCTGCGTGGGAAGCTAAGAAACTCTTC. The gene calls are TRGV10 and TRGJ1 or TRGJ2. TRGV10 is labeled an ORF, and its function is uncertain. This CDR3 has 10 amino acids.

The V call is TRGV10, the J call TRGJ1 or TRGJ2. TRGV10 qualifies as an ORF whose function is uncertain. The CDR3 is made up of 15 amino acids. The trim removed 8 bases at V and 10 bases at J, leaving 21 bases unmatched. CDR3 bases: TGTGCTGCGTGGGGATTATTGAGGGGGGTCGAGAAGAAACTCTTT. Translated: CAAWGLLRGVEKKLF.